This TCR beta chain was sequenced for a study of CD8+ T cells in alopecia areata. RNA extraction and reverse transcription yielded cDNA as sequencing template. Profiling relied on immunoSEQ multiplex PCR, and the TCRdb table lists in-frame clones only, not all of them. The sample lists approximately 200,000 clones; 60% were seen once. This clone was seen just once. Treatment denoted: oral pan-JAK inhibitor, 5-10 mg twice daily. The CDR3 has 15 amino acids. V trimming: 8 bases; J trimming: 5 bases; junction bases outside the gene matches: 15. Germline V lookup: CDR1 SGHAT, CDR2 FQNNGV. The rearrangement joins TRBV11-2 to TRBJ2-7, with 7 bases identical to TRBD1. The sample in question was CD4+ T cells sorted from blood, obtained at week 4, from a patient treated with tofacitinib. The source of this sequence is a human donor with alopecia areata. DNA for the CDR3: TGTGCCAGCGCAACCTACAGGGGTAGTAGTAACGAGCAGTACTTC. This codes for CASATYRGSSNEQYF.